This TCR beta chain was profiled in a study of early T cells in non-severe SARS-CoV-2 infection (dated by TCRdb to the early 2020s). With regard to the full study: Because TCR sequencing was done on bulk RNA from unsorted whole blood, the alpha and beta chains could not be paired.

Concerning this clonotype: This clone's antigen is unknown. Base qualities are missing; no much larger clone stands one base away.

Trimming takes 10 bases off V and 1 base off J; junction bases not matched to a gene: 5. Taken from the germline V gene, the CDR1 and CDR2 loops are SNHLY and FYNNEI. The CDR3, from cysteine to phenylalanine, totals 13 residues. Here the CDR3 DNA is all that survives: 39 bases in frame from base 1. Libraries were prepared through 5' RACE. The run used a NextSeq 500. In the TCR library protocol, unique molecular identifiers were attached to individual cDNA molecules to correct for PCR bias and sequencing error. Sequencing covered both TCR alpha and beta chains, and within each sample the abundances of alpha and beta sequences were tightly co-correlated. In the paper's pipeline: Decombinator V4 was used to annotate TCR sequences for V gene, J gene and CDR3. Expanded TCRs were defined as changing significantly between any two time points under a Poisson model with p below 0.0001. TCR abundances were normalised to the total number of TCRs sequenced in each sample and reported as counts per million. TRAV1-2 paired with TRAJ12, TRAJ20 or TRAJ33 defined MAIT TCRs, while TRAV10 paired with TRAJ18 defined iNKT TCRs. A search of VDJdb, accessed on 1 November 2021, was run for TCRs annotated to CMV, EBV and SARS-CoV-2, with TCRs annotated for multiple antigens excluded. Clones were called with MiXCR by TCRdb after fastp trimmed the public reads at Q25, and only in-frame beta chains were retained. Each entry is one CDR3 protein sequence, shown with its most common DNA and genes. These V and J calls originate from TCRdb's pipeline instead of the authors' own analysis. The table for this sample lists 85,000 to 100,000 distinct CDR3 sequences; under 15% of them were counted only once. The ten largest account for 2% to 2.5% of the sample.

This was a case-control study nested in a cohort of healthcare workers in London, UK, who had nasopharyngeal swab PCR tests and blood samples taken every week. Healthcare workers were recruited between 23 and 31 March 2020, during the week of the UK lockdown, and were followed weekly for up to about 16 weeks. Overall study outcomes, separate from this receptor: VDJdb matching was skewed toward anti-spike CD8 responses, so virus-specific expansions were likely underestimated and private and CD4 specificities were missed.

The rearrangement combines TRBV2 with TRBJ2-3; TRBD1 aligns with 7 central bases. This TCR derives from an adult who was a healthcare worker with PCR-confirmed SARS-CoV-2 infection or an uninfected control (not recorded which). Input material: whole blood. The DNA sequence reads TGTGCCACCAGACAGGGACGCACAGATACGCAGTATTTT. Its protein is CATRQGRTDTQYF.